This entry is about one T cell receptor beta chain. The target antigen is unknown. This sample was taken from a study of graft-versus-host responses after intestinal transplantation. Overall study context: The transplants performed in recipients were multivisceral, liver-intestinal, or isolated intestinal. Anti-thymocyte globulin was used for induction in all recipients, who then took tacrolimus and steroids for roughly three years. Regarding the study as a whole: Present in recipient marrow, GvH clones included some that appeared first in ileum or blood.

Repertoires were generated with immunoSEQ multiplex PCR, while TCRdb's copy carries only in-frame clones and drops some. Of tens of thousands of clones in the sample, 85% to 95% are singletons; the top ten hold about 0.2%. CDR1 and CDR2 from the germline V gene are SGDLS and YYNGEE. With V trimmed by 0 bases and J by 1 base, 8 bases remained unmatched. This CDR3 spans 17 amino acids. Sequences were derived from unstimulated CD4+ T cells sorted from spleen or lymph node cells, sampled before transplant. V is TRBV9 and J is TRBJ2-7; 9 nucleotides line up with TRBD2. The sequence came from a human donor who was the organ donor for an intestinal transplant. The CDR3 region has the DNA TGTGCCAGCAGCGTAGCTACGAGCGGGGGGAATTCCTACGAGCAGTACTTC. Residues: CASSVATSGGNSYEQYF.